The rows below give T cell receptor beta chains drawn from one sample of a study of response to subunit inactivated influenza vaccine. TCRdb called the RT-PCR reads again in MiXCR, with one record for every CDR3 protein. The sample lists more than 450,000 distinct CDR3 sequences; approximately 12% were seen once. The specimen was PBMCs from blood, collected on the day of vaccination. These receptors originate from a man aged 45-60 years who received an inactivated influenza vaccine. Both conserved end residues are part of each CDR3.

CDR3 | J | V
CSVEEGTGYEQYF | TRBJ2-7 | TRBV29-1
CASSPGLPREYF | TRBJ2-7 | TRBV12-3/TRBV12-4
CSARTRSSYNEQFF | TRBJ2-1 | TRBV20-1
CSAGWDAAYEQYF | TRBJ2-7 | TRBV20-1
CASSLVQDEAFF | TRBJ1-1 | TRBV12-3/TRBV12-4
CASSQWDNTGELFF | TRBJ2-2 | TRBV5-1
CASTASISKVQFF | TRBJ2-1 | TRBV25-1
CASSPRRTSSYEQYF | TRBJ2-7 | TRBV7-2
CSVEERRGLWSSYEQYF | TRBJ2-7 | TRBV29-1
CASSYPTSGSWNEQFF | TRBJ2-1 | TRBV6-2/TRBV6-3
CASSHSDRGPYEQYF | TRBJ2-7 | TRBV9
CASSETGTGGTEAFF | TRBJ1-1 | TRBV5-1
CASSLRGTGWYEQYF | TRBJ2-7 | TRBV6-2/TRBV6-3
CARGDRNTGELFF | TRBJ2-2 | TRBV28
CARPTGRYTF | TRBJ1-2 | TRBV6-7
CASTDSGRNIQYF | TRBJ2-4 | TRBV12-3/TRBV12-4
CASTLQGSDTEAFF | TRBJ1-1 | TRBV12-3/TRBV12-4
CASSYPPSYNEQFF | TRBJ2-1 | TRBV6-2/TRBV6-3
CASGGLAGTGTDTQYF | TRBJ2-3 | TRBV6-2/TRBV6-3
CASSQLRGTDTQYF | TRBJ2-3 | TRBV14
CASSQLPQSGGSTDTQYF | TRBJ2-3 | TRBV4-3
CSALRQGAVDTQYF | TRBJ2-3 | TRBV29-1
CATSSLDRVPIEPQHF | TRBJ1-5 | TRBV15
CASTQGGGTEAFF | TRBJ1-1 | TRBV6-2/TRBV6-3
CASSLTVTRGWVTGELFF | TRBJ2-2 | TRBV11-1
CSILEEAGELFF | TRBJ2-2 | TRBV29-1
CASSERLAGTYEQYF | TRBJ2-7 | TRBV5-5
CASSQDRTGNQPQHF | TRBJ1-5 | TRBV4-1
CASSLGLAGVVYNEQFF | TRBJ2-1 | TRBV7-2
CSARDRLSPLLVF | TRBJ2-7 | TRBV20-1
CASSAGRTNTEAFF | TRBJ1-1 | TRBV6-1
CASSPRTSGNTGELFF | TRBJ2-2 | TRBV7-8
CASSPSGLAGQPYEQYF | TRBJ2-7 | TRBV19
CASSPIGTGAYIQETQYF | TRBJ2-5 | TRBV11-2
CASSLDPVSSYNEQFF | TRBJ2-1 | TRBV5-1
CSVGGASEGTGELFF | TRBJ2-2 | TRBV29-1
CASIRGRGELFF | TRBJ2-2 | TRBV12-3/TRBV12-4
CASSSLALHEQYF | TRBJ2-7 | TRBV12-3/TRBV12-4
CAISSRGMNTEAFF | TRBJ1-1 | TRBV7-9
CASSRDSETQYF | TRBJ2-5 | TRBV12-3/TRBV12-4
CSARGSTGQETQYF | TRBJ2-5 | TRBV29-1
CASTIAGKETQYF | TRBJ2-5 | TRBV5-6
CSARDLGRGDEQFF | TRBJ2-1 | TRBV20-1